This T cell receptor beta chain was sequenced during a study of spatial heterogeneity in lung cancer. TCRdb reanalysed the 5' RACE reads using MiXCR and keeps one entry per CDR3 protein. Found here are 60,000 to 65,000 distinct CDR3 sequences, 7.5% to 8.5% of them singletons; the top ten hold roughly 16%. Time point noted: sample taken at primary tumor resection. Extraction of whole RNA from tumor, nontumor lung or frozen PBMC preceded unsorted sequencing. Germline V gives CDR1 SNHLY, CDR2 FYNNEI. The CDR3 has 14 residues. The V end lost 0 bases, the J end lost 8 bases, and 13 bases lay between the germline ends.

This chain links TRBV2 with TRBJ1-2; weak D call: TRBD1 (5 bases). This material consisted of PBMCs, taken at surgery. The clonotype comes from a female donor with early-stage non-small cell lung cancer. CDR3 nucleotide sequence: TGTGCCAGCAGTGAAGCGCGCTCAGGGAAGGGCTACACCTTC. Encoded protein: CASSEARSGKGYTF.